The clone carrying this T cell receptor (beta chain) has a handful of counts. Its antigen is unidentified. The record originates from a study of cytomegalovirus exposure and HLA in healthy donors. The PCR had 60 Vbeta and 13 Jbeta primers. Clones were sequenced by immunoSEQ multiplex PCR, and TCRdb holds only the in-frame ones, with some missing. Among about 190,000 clones, about four fifths were seen once, and the ten largest hold roughly 10%. Germline V lookup: CDR1 SGHRS, CDR2 YFSETQ. CDR3 length: 15 residues. J gave up 7 bases and V 1 base, and 7 bases lay outside the gene matches. Notes on the study in general: For most subjects, TCR beta sequences were reported to predict HLA-A and HLA-B alleles with accuracy.

The V and J genes are TRBV5-1 and TRBJ2-7; TRBD1 matches 11 bases. This clonotype was obtained from a woman between 50 and 59 years old in good health and CMV-seropositive. The specimen sequenced was PBMCs. CDR3 sequence: CASSLLGQGAYEQYF. Here the CDR3 DNA reads TGCGCCAGCAGCTTGCTCGGACAGGGGGCATATGAGCAGTACTTC. Filled out from reference TRBV5-1 and TRBJ2-7, the complete variable domain reads KAGVTQTPRYLIKTRGQQVTLSCSPISGHRSVSWYQQTPGQGLQFLFEYFSETQRNKGNFPGRFSGRQFSNSRSEMNVSTLELGDSALYLCASSLLGQGAYEQYFGPGTRLTVT.